These 27 T cell receptor beta chains originate from one sample sequenced in a study of shared clonotypes between healthy human individuals. Terminally differentiated effector memory CD45RA+ cells were excluded from the naive CD8 cells, which were CD45RO-negative and positively selected for CCR7. The protocol was immunoSEQ multiplex PCR, while the TCRdb copy is restricted to in-frame clones and leaves out a portion. This sample has about 820,000 clones; 80% to 95% occur once, and the top ten carry around 24%. Material: naive CD8+ T cells sorted from blood. These receptors originate from a man aged 25-45 years in good health.

This clone has only a few counts. This CDR3 reads CATPRGDHGQYF. CDR3 nucleotides: TGTGCCACCCCTCGGGGGGACCACGGGCAGTACTTC. The chain employs TRBV2 and TRBJ2-7, with 7 bases aligning to TRBD2. Germline-derived CDR1 and CDR2 are SNHLY and FYNNEI. The J segment lost 9 bases and the V segment lost 10 bases, leaving 12 bases of the junction unmatched. The CDR3 runs to 12 residues.

The chain links TRBV11-2 to TRBJ2-7, with a weak D call TRBD1 (6 bases). Per germline, CDR1 SGHAT and CDR2 FQNNGV. The V and J ends lost 5 bases and 0 bases respectively, with 14 bases between them. The CDR3 has 15 amino acids. The CDR3 is CASSPGQISSYEQYF. CDR3 DNA sequence: TGTGCCAGCAGCCCAGGACAGATTAGCTCCTACGAGCAGTACTTC.

The chain joins TRBV11-2 to TRBJ1-2; 7 nucleotides agree with TRBD1. The V segment lost 5 bases and the J segment 4 bases; nucleotides outside the gene matches: 4. Germline lookup yields CDR1 SGHAT and CDR2 FQNNGV. The CDR3 contains 13 residues. The CDR3: CASSQTGIYGYTF. In nucleotides, the CDR3 is TGTGCCAGCAGCCAGACAGGGATCTATGGCTACACCTTC.

The rearrangement uses TRBV11-2 and TRBJ2-7, with 7 bases that match TRBD1. The germline gives CDR1 SGHAT, CDR2 FQNNGV. Trimming cost V 10 bases and J 5 bases; bases outside gene matches: 14. The CDR3 extends over 14 amino acids. The CDR3 bases are TGTGCCACTTCACAGGGGAAAGGCTATGACGAGCAGTACTTC. It encodes CATSQGKGYDEQYF.

The CDR3 region has the DNA TGTGCCAGCAGCTTAGGACAGATAAACACTGAAGCTTTCTTT. Translating gives CASSLGQINTEAFF. This chain uses TRBV7-2 with TRBJ1-1; D perhaps matches TRBD1 (5 bases). The V and J ends lost 1 base and 2 bases respectively, with 8 bases between them. The CDR3 contains 14 residues. Germline CDR1 reads SGHTA; CDR2 reads FQGNSA. Together with reference TRBV7-2 and TRBJ1-1, the CDR3 gives the full variable domain: GAGVSQSPSNKVTEKGKDVELRCDPISGHTALYWYRQSLGQGLEFLIYFQGNSAPDKSGLPSDRFSAERTGGSVSTLTIQRTQQEDSAVYLCASSLGQINTEAFFGQGTRLTVV.

As regards this clone: A much larger clonotype is one base distant, so this may be a read error. Other nucleotide sequences from this sample produce the same CDR3. The CDR3 sequence: CASSVGEEDTQYF. The CDR3 nucleotides are TGTGCCAGCAGCGTAGGAGAGGAAGATACGCAGTATTTT. V and J are TRBV9 and TRBJ2-3; the D is unclear. Germline V lookup: CDR1 SGDLS, CDR2 YYNGEE. The CDR3 contains 13 residues. V dropped 0 bases and J dropped 5 bases, with 7 bases sitting between them.

CDR3 bases: TGTGCCAGCAGACGGGACCGCAACAATGAGCAGTTCTTC. It yields the protein CASRRDRNNEQFF. The chain carries TRBV27 and TRBJ2-1; perhaps D is TRBD1 or TRBD2 (5 bases each). Germline CDR1 and CDR2: MNHEY and SMNVEV (reference sequence). V lost 6 bases to trimming and J lost 5 bases, with 11 bases between them. The CDR3 is made up of 13 amino acids.

This clone occurred once. The chain couples TRBV29-1 to TRBJ1-4; D is uncertain. The CDR3 has 17 residues. V was shortened by 0 bases and J by 4 bases, with 18 bases between the two germline ends. Germline-derived CDR1 and CDR2 are SQVTM and ANQGSEA. The CDR3 DNA sequence: TGCAGCGTTGAAGATCCCTTGACTGCGGTGGGTAATGAAAAACTGTTTTTT. This gives the protein CSVEDPLTAVGNEKLFF.

The chain employs TRBV4-1 and TRBJ2-7; 8 positions match TRBD2. Germline CDR1 reads MGHRA; CDR2 reads YSYEKL. V was clipped by 0 bases and J by 2 bases; unmatched bases: 6. There are 16 residues in the CDR3. The CDR3 DNA is TGCGCCAGCAGCCAAGATCAGTTAGCGGGGACCTACGAGCAGTACTTC. Amino acids: CASSQDQLAGTYEQYF.

V is TRBV7-9 and J is TRBJ2-1, with D perhaps matching TRBD2 (6 bases). The CDR3 is 17 amino acids. Trimming cost V 5 bases and J 8 bases, with 25 bases left between them. Germline assignment: CDR1 SEHNR and CDR2 FQNEAQ (reference sequence). In DNA form, the CDR3 reads TGTGCCAGCAGCGTGAGGGTAGGTCGGGAGTCTCTATATGAGCAGTTCTTC. It specifies CASSVRVGRESLYEQFF.

This chain links TRBV7-6 with TRBJ2-7; possibly TRBD2 for D (5 bases). The CDR3 consists of 15 residues. Trimming left V 1 base short and J 5 bases short, with 15 bases between. From germline, CDR1 is SGHVS and CDR2 FNYEAQ. In nucleotides, the CDR3 is TGTGCCAGCAGCTTAGTGAGGGCAGGTGAGGACGAGCAGTACTTC. It codes for CASSLVRAGEDEQYF.

This chain connects TRBV5-8 to TRBJ1-3; D is unresolved. From germline, CDR1 is SGHTS and CDR2 YDEGEE. The V and J ends lost 4 bases and 0 bases respectively, with 20 bases between them. The CDR3 totals 18 residues. The CDR3 sequence is CASSLFGSRPSSGNTIYF. In nucleotides, the CDR3 is TGTGCCAGCAGCCTTTTTGGGTCAAGACCGAGCTCTGGAAACACCATATATTTT.

The chain recombines TRBV7-9 with TRBJ1-5; D ambiguous. Trimming took off 1 base at V and 0 bases at J, with 10 bases between the two ends. Germline assignment: CDR1 SEHNR and CDR2 FQNEAQ (reference sequence). CDR3 length equals 16 residues. The CDR3 here is CASSLGAGDSNQPQHF. CDR3 DNA sequence: TGTGCCAGCAGCTTAGGGGCAGGAGATAGCAATCAGCCCCAGCATTTT.

The V and J genes are TRBV7-6 and TRBJ2-5, with D maybe TRBD2 (5 bases). Germline lookup yields CDR1 SGHVS and CDR2 FNYEAQ. V was shortened by 1 base and J by 4 bases, with 13 bases between the two germline ends. This CDR3 region has 15 residues. CDR3 in DNA: TGTGCCAGCAGCTTAGAGGCGGGCCACGGAGAGACCCAGTACTTC. This encodes CASSLEAGHGETQYF.

V gene TRBV5-1 combines with J gene TRBJ2-2; D remains ambiguous. This CDR3 contains 14 residues. Trimming took 5 bases from V and 0 from J, leaving 8 bases between them. Germline CDR1 and CDR2: SGHRS and YFSETQ. CDR3 protein: CASSWYSNTGELFF. Here the CDR3 DNA reads TGCGCCAGCAGTTGGTATTCGAACACCGGGGAGCTGTTTTTT.

V usage is TRBV7-3 and J usage is TRBJ2-1, with TRBD1 matching 9 bases. V trimming: 6 bases; J trimming: 5 bases; junction bases outside the gene matches: 14. Germline V gene lookup returns CDR1 SGHTA and CDR2 FQGTGA. The length of the CDR3 is 17 residues. CDR3 sequence reads: CASSNGTGPDMNNEQFF. The DNA of the CDR3 is TGTGCCAGCAGTAACGGGACAGGGCCAGACATGAACAATGAGCAGTTCTTC.

The chain carries TRBV11-2 and TRBJ2-1, with 12 bases fitting TRBD2. The junction had 11 bases not matched to a gene; V was cut back by 3 bases and J by 8 bases. This CDR3 is 17 amino acids long. CDR1 and CDR2 (germline): SGHAT, FQNNGV. This chain's CDR3 is CASSLRLAGAFGHEQFF. DNA of the CDR3: TGTGCCAGCAGCTTGAGACTAGCGGGAGCATTTGGCCATGAGCAGTTCTTC.

The DNA for the CDR3 is TGTGCCAGCAGCCGGGGAAGGAATGAAAAACTGTTTTTT. It codes for CASSRGRNEKLFF. The chain is built from TRBV13 and TRBJ1-4; no firm D call. V lost 5 bases, J lost 5 bases, and 9 bases lay in between. Germline assignment: CDR1 PRHDT and CDR2 FYEKMQ (reference sequence). CDR3 size: 13 residues.

This sequence joins TRBV6-5 and TRBJ2-1, with unresolved D. This CDR3 is 16 amino acids long. Germline-derived CDR1 and CDR2 are MNHEY and SVGAGI. Deletions cut 2 bases from V and 2 bases from J, with 13 bases between. The CDR3 reads CASSYGTGRAYNEQFF. CDR3 nucleotides: TGTGCCAGCAGTTACGGTACGGGTAGGGCCTACAATGAGCAGTTCTTC.

The chain combines TRBV27 with TRBJ2-7; the match to TRBD2 covers 11 bases. This CDR3 is 15 amino acids long. Germline V gene lookup returns CDR1 MNHEY and CDR2 SMNVEV (reference sequence). Trimming removed 5 bases from V and 3 bases from J; junction bases left unmatched: 6. The CDR3 nucleotides are TGTGCCAGCAGTGTAGCGGGAGGGTCTTTCTACGAGCAGTACTTC. Protein sequence: CASSVAGGSFYEQYF.

V and J are TRBV7-9 and TRBJ1-4; 7 nucleotides align to TRBD1. The germline V gene encodes CDR1 SEHNR and CDR2 FQNEAQ (reference sequence). V was clipped by 5 bases and J by 8 bases; unmatched bases: 14. The CDR3 covers 16 residues. The CDR3 sequence: CASSLNTGAYREKLFF. CDR3 bases: TGTGCCAGCAGCCTGAACACAGGGGCTTATAGGGAAAAACTGTTTTTT.

V usage is TRBV4-1 and J usage is TRBJ2-3; 7 bases map to TRBD1. This CDR3 spans 14 amino acids. The trim removed 0 bases at V and 14 bases at J, leaving 11 bases unmatched. Germline CDR1 and CDR2: MGHRA and YSYEKL. Here the CDR3 reads CASSQDEGAPFRYF. CDR3 in DNA: TGCGCCAGCAGCCAAGATGAGGGGGCCCCGTTCCGGTATTTT.

This clone has only one observation. This sequence joins TRBV7-9 and TRBJ2-7; D is perhaps TRBD1 or TRBD2 (5 bases each). Deletions cut 5 bases from V and 5 bases from J, with 16 bases between. CDR3 length: 14 residues. Germline V gene data show CDR1 as SEHNR and CDR2 as FQNEAQ (reference sequence). In nucleotides, the CDR3 is TGTGCCAGCAGCCCTCTTTCTGGGGGTCACGAGCAGTACTTC. The encoded protein is CASSPLSGGHEQYF.

V usage is TRBV19 and J usage is TRBJ2-1; D gene unclear. Germline V lookup: CDR1 LNHDA, CDR2 SQIVND (reference sequence). The V end lost 2 bases, the J end lost 4 bases, and 3 bases lay between the germline ends. This CDR3 has 12 amino acids. DNA of the CDR3: TGTGCCAGTAGTATATGGTACAATGAGCAGTTCTTC. It specifies CASSIWYNEQFF.

The chain recombines TRBV10-2 with TRBJ2-1, with a tentative D call TRBD2 (5 bases). The CDR3 runs 13 residues. Trimming removed 7 bases at V and 4 bases at J, with 11 bases between. CDR1 is WSHSY and CDR2 is SAAADI in the germline V gene. The CDR3, as DNA: TGCGCCAGCATCAGCGGTTTGTACAATGAGCAGTTCTTC. Amino acids: CASISGLYNEQFF.

This chain connects TRBV4-1 to TRBJ2-7; D gene uncertain. Germline V CDR1 and CDR2: MGHRA, YSYEKL. V was trimmed by 4 bases and J by 5 bases, leaving 18 bases between them. This CDR3 has 15 residues. This CDR3 is CASSPPNTNTDEQYF. DNA of the CDR3: TGCGCCAGCAGCCCTCCGAATACCAATACGGACGAGCAGTACTTC.

The chain recombines TRBV27 with TRBJ2-1; 8 nucleotides match TRBD2. There are 15 residues in the CDR3. Germline V gene lookup returns CDR1 MNHEY and CDR2 SMNVEV (reference sequence). The J segment lost 2 bases and the V segment lost 7 bases, leaving 7 bases of the junction unmatched. CDR3 sequence: CASIPVSGTYNEQFF. The CDR3 nucleotides are TGTGCCAGCATCCCCGTTAGCGGGACCTACAATGAGCAGTTCTTC.